A single sample is the source of the 25 T cell receptor beta chains below, sequenced in a study of monozygotic twins with inflammatory bowel disease. TCRdb reprocessed the 5' RACE reads and reports one entry per CDR3 protein, with no DNA. The sample's table shows approximately 340,000 distinct CDR3 sequences. Sequencing input: blood. The receptors derive from a human donor with ulcerative colitis or Crohn's disease, or a healthy co-twin of an affected twin (not recorded which).

The chain links TRBV29-1 to TRBJ2-1; TCRdb selects TRBD2, and the lack of DNA leaves this call unchecked. The CDR3 runs 17 residues. The V gene's germline CDR1 is SQVTM and CDR2 ANQGSEA. CDR3 region: CSVPGLAGVGIGDEQFF.

This chain links TRBV12-3 or TRBV12-4 with TRBJ1-5; TCRdb's D call of TRBD1 is untestable without DNA. The CDR3 loop spans 15 amino acids. The CDR3 protein is CASSPTDRGSQPQHF.

This chain connects TRBV6-2 or TRBV6-3 to TRBJ1-5; absent DNA, TCRdb's TRBD1 call cannot be checked. The CDR3 consists of 17 residues. Germline V gene data show CDR1 as MNHEY and CDR2 as SVGEGT. The CDR3 spells CASSYVAGSDRNQPQHF.

J is TRBJ1-5 and V is TRBV19. Germline V CDR1 and CDR2: LNHDA, SQIVND (reference sequence). The CDR3 is 13 amino acids. CDR3 loop: CASSPANTQPQHF.

The chain combines TRBV6-1 with TRBJ1-2; there is no DNA to check the TCRdb D call of TRBD1. Looked up from germline, CDR1 is MNHNS and CDR2 is SASEGT. This CDR3 spans 17 amino acids. The CDR3 sequence is CASSHNPTGTDYEGYTF.

The chain couples TRBV10-3 to TRBJ2-6; there is no DNA to check the TCRdb D call of TRBD1. This CDR3 comprises 17 residues. Germline CDR1 ENHRY, CDR2 SYGVKD. The CDR3: CATGLGQVLSGANVLTF.

V is TRBV6-2 or TRBV6-3 and J is TRBJ2-6. There are 12 residues in the CDR3. Germline V gene data show CDR1 as MNHEY and CDR2 as SVGEGT. CDR3 sequence reads: CASGDAANVLTF.

V gene TRBV7-2 combines with J gene TRBJ2-5; TCRdb outputs TRBD2, but without DNA this stays unchecked. CDR1 and CDR2 (germline): SGHTA, FQGNSA. This CDR3 is 17 amino acids long. CDR3: CASSRRESAGHRETQYF.

The chain combines TRBV11-1 with TRBJ2-3; the D call of TRBD2 rests on TCRdb alone, since no DNA is present to check it. The CDR3 sequence is 19 residues long. CDR1 and CDR2 from the germline V gene are SGHAT and FQDESV (reference sequence). Here the CDR3 reads CASSSTSGRASSGTDTQYF.

V and J are TRBV19 and TRBJ1-1; the D call from TCRdb, TRBD1, cannot be confirmed without DNA. The germline gives CDR1 LNHDA, CDR2 SQIVND (reference sequence). This CDR3 is 17 amino acids long. Here the CDR3 reads CASSISLGQGGNTEAFF.

The CDR3 is CASSAYLTGFYEQYF. The chain is built from TRBV11-1 and TRBJ2-7; TCRdb selects TRBD1, and the lack of DNA leaves this call unchecked. Germline values: CDR1 SGHAT, CDR2 FQDESV (reference sequence). The CDR3 has 15 residues.

The chain recombines TRBV12-3 or TRBV12-4 with TRBJ1-5; absent DNA, TCRdb's TRBD1 call cannot be checked. The CDR3 extends over 15 amino acids. CDR3 loop: CASSPGRLLDQPQHF.

The rearrangement uses TRBV20-1 and TRBJ1-5; the TRBD1 assignment by TCRdb is unverifiable without DNA. In germline, CDR1 is DFQATT, CDR2 SNEGSKA (reference sequence). The CDR3 has 17 residues. The CDR3 protein is CSAGEQGRKYGNQPQHF.

J is TRBJ1-5 and V is TRBV6-5. Germline-derived CDR1 and CDR2 are MNHEY and SVGAGI. This CDR3 region has 13 residues. CDR3 residues: CASTRDSNQPQHF.

The chain's CDR3 is CSARKDLWLYEQYF. The chain links TRBV20-1 to TRBJ2-7. The CDR3 runs to 14 residues. Germline lookup yields CDR1 DFQATT and CDR2 SNEGSKA (reference sequence).

The chain uses TRBV5-6 and TRBJ2-6; TCRdb names TRBD1, which stays unverified in the absence of DNA. Germline CDR1 SGHDT, CDR2 YYEEEE. This CDR3 contains 17 residues. The CDR3 protein is CASSPSRDRVGANVLTF.

The chain couples TRBV7-2 to TRBJ1-3. CDR3 length: 17 residues. The germline V gene encodes CDR1 SGHTA and CDR2 FQGNSA. This CDR3 is CASSPQAGIFSGNTIYF.

The chain has TRBV7-9 and TRBJ2-7; the TRBD2 assignment by TCRdb is unverifiable without DNA. CDR3 length: 13 residues. Germline V gene data show CDR1 as SEHNR and CDR2 as FQNEAQ (reference sequence). Here the CDR3 reads CASSLGGSGEQYF.

This chain links TRBV7-2 with TRBJ1-5; the TRBD1 assignment by TCRdb is unverifiable without DNA. The CDR3 totals 16 residues. CDR1 and CDR2 (germline): SGHTA, FQGNSA. The CDR3 region is CASSFSGTGTNQPQHF.

The chain is built from TRBV4-3 and TRBJ2-7; TCRdb's assignment of TRBD2 cannot be checked, as there is no DNA. CDR3 length: 15 residues. Germline V lookup: CDR1 LGHNA, CDR2 YSLEER. CDR3 amino acids: CASSQKAGESYEQYF.

The chain is built from TRBV27 and TRBJ2-5; the D gene TCRdb calls, TRBD2, cannot be checked with no DNA. The CDR3 is made up of 13 amino acids. Germline CDR1 is MNHEY and CDR2 is SMNVEV (reference sequence). The CDR3 is CASFPPNGGTQYF.

The V call is TRBV9, the J call TRBJ2-1; with no DNA, the TCRdb D assignment of TRBD2 cannot be verified. The CDR3 totals 16 residues. Germline V gives CDR1 SGDLS, CDR2 YYNGEE. CDR3: CASSVTSGGALLEQFF. The full variable domain, its missing parts supplied by reference TRBV9 and TRBJ2-1, is DSGVTQTPKHLITATGQRVTLRCSPRSGDLSVYWYQQSLDQGLQFLIQYYNGEERAKGNILERFSAQQFPDLHSELNLSSLELGDSALYFCASSVTSGGALLEQFFGPGTRLTVL.

This rearrangement joins TRBV7-3 to TRBJ2-1. This CDR3 has 15 amino acids. Germline loops: CDR1 SGHTA, CDR2 FQGTGA. CDR3 loop: CASSPAPSSYNEQFF.

The chain is built from TRBV27 and TRBJ1-1; TCRdb calls TRBD1, which cannot be checked without DNA. Germline CDR1 is MNHEY and CDR2 is SMNVEV (reference sequence). The CDR3 spans 14 residues. The CDR3: CASSLLTGNTEAFF.

The chain's CDR3 is CASTTGTGTFIEQFF. V and J are TRBV11-2 and TRBJ2-1; TCRdb indicates TRBD1, and absent DNA this call remains unverified. CDR3 length equals 15 residues. Looked up from germline, CDR1 is SGHAT and CDR2 is FQNNGV.